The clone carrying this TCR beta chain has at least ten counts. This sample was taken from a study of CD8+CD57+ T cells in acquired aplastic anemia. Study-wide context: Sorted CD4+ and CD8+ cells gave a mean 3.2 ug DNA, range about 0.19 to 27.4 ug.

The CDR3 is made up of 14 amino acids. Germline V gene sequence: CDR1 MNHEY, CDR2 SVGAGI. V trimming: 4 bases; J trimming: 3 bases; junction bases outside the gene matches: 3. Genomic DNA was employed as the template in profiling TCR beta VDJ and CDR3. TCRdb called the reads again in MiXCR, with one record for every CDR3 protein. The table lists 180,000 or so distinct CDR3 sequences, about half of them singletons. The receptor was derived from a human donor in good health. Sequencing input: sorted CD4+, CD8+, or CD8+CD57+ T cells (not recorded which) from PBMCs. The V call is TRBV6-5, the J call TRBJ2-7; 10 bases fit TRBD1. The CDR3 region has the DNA TGTGCCAGCAGTTGGACAGGGGGGATCTACGAGCAGTACTTC. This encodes CASSWTGGIYEQYF.